Below are 30 T cell receptor beta chains sequenced from a single sample in a study of blood T cell repertoires in COVID-19. The data were produced by immunoSEQ multiplex PCR, yet TCRdb's version contains in-frame clones alone and is incomplete. In the table there are under 200,000 clones, around 82% of which are singletons. Sequencing input: PBMCs or T cells enriched from blood (not recorded which). These receptors were obtained from a woman aged 55 to 70 with acute COVID-19.

V gene TRBV19 combines with J gene TRBJ2-7, with D perhaps TRBD2 (6 bases). The V end was cut by 7 bases, the J end by 6 bases, with 10 bases between. The V gene's germline CDR1 is LNHDA and CDR2 SQIVND (reference sequence). The CDR3 contains 11 residues. The DNA of the CDR3 is TGTGCCAGTACTGTCGGGGGCGAGCAGTACGTC. Its translation: CASTVGGEQYV.

The chain is built from TRBV5-5 and TRBJ1-6, with 7 bases fitting TRBD1. The CDR3 runs 14 residues. The germline V gene has CDR1 SGHKS and CDR2 YYEKEE (reference sequence). With 0 bases clipped from V and 9 bases from J, the junction kept 3 bases outside the gene matches. CDR3 loop: CASSLGQGGSPLHF. CDR3 sequence (DNA): TGTGCCAGCAGCTTGGGACAGGGAGGTTCACCCCTCCACTTT.

The chain is built from TRBV12-3 or TRBV12-4 and TRBJ2-7; a weak D match, TRBD2 (5 bases). Trimming stripped 3 bases from V and 5 bases from J, with 11 bases between. This CDR3 is 13 amino acids long. In DNA form, the CDR3 reads TGTGCCAGCAGTTTGCTAGCTTTCCACGAGCAGTACTTC. Amino acids: CASSLLAFHEQYF.

The rearrangement joins TRBV18 to TRBJ2-2; TRBD1 might be the D (5 bases). CDR1 and CDR2 (germline): KGHSH, LQKENI. The CDR3 runs to 15 residues. V lost 2 bases and J lost 3, with 10 bases in between. The CDR3 spells CASSPARVDTGELFF. CDR3 in DNA: TGTGCCAGCTCACCAGCCAGGGTCGACACCGGGGAGCTGTTTTTT.

The chain employs TRBV7-9 and TRBJ2-7; TRBD1 matches 8 bases. CDR1 is SEHNR and CDR2 is FQNEAQ in the germline V gene (reference sequence). The CDR3 spans 15 residues. J lost 6 bases, V lost 0 bases, and 7 bases had no gene match. DNA for the CDR3: TGTGCCAGCAGCTTAGCGCGGGCAACAGGGGGCGAGCAGTACTTC. Residues: CASSLARATGGEQYF.

The chain has TRBV27 and TRBJ2-3; TRBD2 matches at 12 bases. Per the germline V gene, CDR1 is MNHEY and CDR2 is SMNVEV (reference sequence). V trimming: 4 bases; J trimming: 4 bases; junction bases outside the gene matches: 0. The CDR3 has 14 residues. The CDR3 DNA reads as TGTGCCAGCAGTTGGACTAGCGGGGCAGATACGCAGTATTTT. Amino acids: CASSWTSGADTQYF.

V is TRBV4-3 and J is TRBJ1-6, with 8 bases that match TRBD1. J was trimmed by 1 base and V by 1 base; bases with no gene match: 3. The CDR3 runs 17 residues. CDR1 LGHNA and CDR2 YSLEER come from the germline V gene. CDR3 sequence reads: CASSQARDRSYNSPLHF. DNA for the CDR3: TGCGCCAGCAGCCAAGCCAGGGACAGGTCCTATAATTCACCCCTCCACTTT.

This clone appeared a few times. The chain recombines TRBV19 with TRBJ2-1; the D gene is possibly TRBD1 (6 bases). The CDR3 is 15 amino acids. V was pared by 1 base and J by 0 bases, with 7 bases between. CDR1 is LNHDA and CDR2 is SQIVND in the germline V gene (reference sequence). The DNA of the CDR3 is TGTGCCAGTAGTATAGGAGGGGGCTCCTACAATGAGCAGTTCTTC. This encodes CASSIGGGSYNEQFF.

This sequence joins TRBV9 and TRBJ1-3; perhaps TRBD1 as D (5 bases). CDR3 length: 16 residues. Germline V lookup: CDR1 SGDLS, CDR2 YYNGEE. V dropped 4 bases and J dropped 0 bases, with 14 bases sitting between them. In DNA form, the CDR3 reads TGTGCCAGCAGCCCGACAGCGACCAGCTCTGGAAACACCATATATTTT. Encoded protein: CASSPTATSSGNTIYF.

The chain recombines TRBV18 with TRBJ2-3; 8 bases match TRBD2. Germline loops: CDR1 KGHSH, CDR2 LQKENI. The CDR3 is made up of 15 amino acids. With V trimmed by 3 bases and J by 4 bases, 6 bases remained unmatched. The CDR3 DNA sequence: TGTGCCAGCTCACCTATCGCGGGAGGCTCAGATACGCAGTATTTT. This gives the protein CASSPIAGGSDTQYF.

This chain links TRBV6-5 with TRBJ2-2; the D gene is possibly TRBD1 (6 bases). V lost 6 bases and J 6 bases, leaving 14 bases between the germline ends. The CDR3 spans 14 residues. Per the germline V gene, CDR1 is MNHEY and CDR2 is SVGAGI. The CDR3 loop is CASRPAGVAGELFF. The CDR3 bases are TGTGCCAGCAGGCCGGCAGGGGTCGCCGGGGAGCTGTTTTTT.

V usage is TRBV30 and J usage is TRBJ1-6, with TRBD1 as a possible D gene (6 bases). CDR1 is GTSNPN and CDR2 is SVGIG in the germline V gene (reference sequence). The length of the CDR3 is 15 residues. Trimming shortened V by 2 bases and J by 2 bases, and 10 bases separated the two germline ends. The DNA of the CDR3 is TGTGCCTGGAGTAACAGGGAACCCTATAATTCACCCCTCCACTTT. Its protein product is CAWSNREPYNSPLHF.

V usage is TRBV14 and J usage is TRBJ2-7; a weak D match, TRBD2 (6 bases). The CDR3 is 13 residues long. V lost 0 bases and J 9 bases, leaving 12 bases between the germline ends. Germline V CDR1 and CDR2: SGHDN, FVKESK. The CDR3 sequence is CASSQELGAGQYF. The DNA for the CDR3 is TGTGCCAGCAGCCAAGAACTGGGAGCGGGGCAGTACTTC.

This clone has only a few counts. The genes are TRBV23-1 and TRBJ2-2, with D perhaps TRBD1 (6 bases). TRBV23-1 is filed as an ORF, its function uncertain. V lost 0 bases to trimming and J lost 4 bases, with 21 bases between them. This CDR3 has 19 amino acids. The CDR3 DNA follows: TGCGCCAGCAGTCAATCGGGCAAGGATGACAGGAAAGTCACCGGGGAGCTGTTTTTT. Protein product: CASSQSGKDDRKVTGELFF.

V gene TRBV5-6 combines with J gene TRBJ1-5, with unresolved D. Germline V CDR1 and CDR2: SGHDT, YYEEEE. The CDR3 spans 13 residues. V was shortened by 2 bases and J by 4 bases, with 7 bases between the two germline ends. CDR3 amino acids: CASSFGMNQPQHF. The CDR3, as DNA: TGTGCCAGCAGCTTCGGGATGAATCAGCCCCAGCATTTT.

This rearrangement joins TRBV29-1 to TRBJ2-5, with 16 bases fitting TRBD2. Looked up from germline, CDR1 is SQVTM and CDR2 is ANQGSEA. V was clipped by 3 bases and J by 4 bases; unmatched bases: 2. The CDR3 has 15 amino acids. For the CDR3, the DNA is TGCAGCGTTGACGGGACTAGCGGGAGGGGAGAGACCCAGTACTTC. Its translation is CSVDGTSGRGETQYF. Complete variable domain (other parts from reference TRBV29-1 and TRBJ2-5): SAVISQKPSRDICQRGTSLTIQCQVDSQVTMMFWYRQQPGQSLTLIATANQGSEATYESGFVIDKFPISRPNLTFSTLTVSNMSPEDSSIYLCSVDGTSGRGETQYFGPGTRLLVL.

The CDR3 loop is CASSYRGDTQYF. The CDR3 region has the DNA TGTGCCAGCAGTTACCGAGGGGATACGCAGTATTTT. The chain is built from TRBV6-5 and TRBJ2-3; perhaps TRBD2 as D (5 bases). This CDR3 is built from 12 residues. Germline V gives CDR1 MNHEY, CDR2 SVGAGI. V lost 2 bases to trimming and J lost 6 bases, with 6 bases between them.

The chain carries TRBV9 and TRBJ1-6; D unresolved. In germline, CDR1 is SGDLS, CDR2 YYNGEE. V was trimmed by 0 bases and J by 10 bases, leaving 8 bases between them. The CDR3 consists of 13 residues. CDR3 amino acids: CASSVEGGSPLHF. CDR3 nucleotide sequence: TGTGCCAGCAGCGTAGAGGGAGGATCACCCCTCCACTTT.

This clone was counted a few times. V usage is TRBV4-1 and J usage is TRBJ2-2, with a weak D call TRBD2 (6 bases). Germline CDR1 is MGHRA and CDR2 is YSYEKL. This CDR3 has 17 amino acids. Trimming stripped 0 bases from V and 2 bases from J, with 13 bases between. CDR3 amino acids: CASSQEAAGLNTGELFF. CDR3 bases: TGCGCCAGCAGCCAAGAAGCGGCGGGACTTAACACCGGGGAGCTGTTTTTT.

This chain joins TRBV6-5 and TRBJ2-7; possible D gene TRBD2, 5 bases. Germline values: CDR1 MNHEY, CDR2 SVGAGI. V was cut by 0 bases and J by 4 bases, with 7 bases left in between. The CDR3 length is 13 residues. Here the CDR3 reads CASSYSTGYEQYF. As DNA, the CDR3 is TGTGCCAGCAGTTACTCGACGGGATACGAGCAGTACTTC.

The chain recombines TRBV27 with TRBJ2-7, with 9 bases matching TRBD1. This CDR3 contains 14 residues. Trimming at V came to 4 bases and at J to 3 bases, leaving 4 bases not matched to a gene. CDR1 is MNHEY, CDR2 SMNVEV, per germline (reference sequence). CDR3 sequence: CASSYGQGYYEQYF. The CDR3, as DNA: TGTGCCAGCAGTTACGGACAGGGGTACTACGAGCAGTACTTC.

This chain links TRBV7-2 with TRBJ1-1; 7 bases are shared with TRBD1. Germline CDR1 is SGHTA and CDR2 is FQGNSA. The CDR3 loop spans 14 amino acids. The V segment lost 6 bases and the J segment 0 bases; nucleotides outside the gene matches: 4. DNA for the CDR3: TGTGCCAGCAGAGCCAGGGGGTTGAACACTGAAGCTTTCTTT. This gives the protein CASRARGLNTEAFF.

CDR3 in DNA: TGTGCCAGCAGCAACGACAGGACCAATCAGCCCCAGCATTTT. Its translation: CASSNDRTNQPQHF. This chain joins TRBV7-9 and TRBJ1-5; tentative D call: TRBD1 (6 bases). The V gene lost 5 bases and the J gene lost 3 bases, with 11 bases spanning the gap. CDR1 is SEHNR and CDR2 is FQNEAQ in the germline V gene (reference sequence). This CDR3 is 14 amino acids long.

As for this clone: The same CDR3 can be traced to other DNA sequences in this sample. This sequence joins TRBV6-5 and TRBJ1-2; D is perhaps TRBD1 (5 bases). Germline V gene lookup returns CDR1 MNHEY and CDR2 SVGAGI. The V end was cut by 4 bases, the J end by 2 bases, with 11 bases between. The CDR3 has 14 amino acids. The CDR3 is CASSSPGGNYGYTF. The CDR3, as DNA: TGTGCCAGCAGTTCCCCCGGGGGGAACTATGGCTACACCTTC.

The V and J genes are TRBV6-2 or TRBV6-3 and TRBJ2-5; 7 nucleotides agree with TRBD2. The CDR3 is made up of 15 amino acids. CDR1 is MNHEY, CDR2 SVGEGT, per germline. Germline trimming cut 5 bases from V and 5 bases from J; bases unmatched to any gene: 11. This chain's CDR3 is CASSNSGALGETQYF. CDR3 sequence (DNA): TGTGCCAGCAGTAACAGCGGGGCCTTAGGGGAGACCCAGTACTTC.

The rearrangement links TRBV4-1 to TRBJ1-5; 7 positions match TRBD1. Trimming took 4 bases from V and 6 from J; bases not matched to a gene: 12. The CDR3 contains 16 residues. Germline V gene sequence: CDR1 MGHRA, CDR2 YSYEKL. This CDR3 reads CASSPSRGEVAQPQHF. The CDR3 DNA reads as TGCGCCAGCAGCCCATCCAGGGGGGAGGTTGCTCAGCCCCAGCATTTT.

V usage is TRBV7-9 and J usage is TRBJ1-1; D call uncertain. Trimming took off 5 bases at V and 4 bases at J, with 14 bases between the two ends. CDR1 is SEHNR and CDR2 is FQNEAQ in the germline V gene (reference sequence). The length of the CDR3 is 14 residues. The DNA for the CDR3 is TGTGCCAGCAGCCCCCTAGTAGGTTCCACTGAAGCTTTCTTT. This encodes CASSPLVGSTEAFF.

The gene calls are TRBV29-1 and TRBJ1-4; 10 bases match TRBD1. The junction had 2 bases not matched to a gene; V was cut back by 3 bases and J by 7 bases. CDR3 length: 13 residues. Germline-derived CDR1 and CDR2 are SQVTM and ANQGSEA. CDR3 DNA: TGCAGCGTTGAGAGGGACAGGGGTGAAAAACTGTTTTTT. This gives the protein CSVERDRGEKLFF.

V and J are TRBV3-1 (or the pseudogene TRBV3-2) and TRBJ2-5; a weak D match, TRBD1 (6 bases). Germline CDR1 is LGHDT and CDR2 is YNNKEL (reference sequence). The CDR3 runs 14 residues. V was pared by 3 bases and J by 5 bases, with 13 bases between. CDR3 coding DNA: TGTGCCAGCAGCCATCGTTCAGGGGTTGAGACCCAGTACTTC. Translated, it gives CASSHRSGVETQYF.

This chain links TRBV5-4 with TRBJ1-1, with D perhaps matching TRBD1 (6 bases). CDR3 length: 14 residues. With 7 bases removed from V and 1 base from J, the gap between germline ends came to 14 bases. The germline CDR1 and CDR2 sequences are SGHNT and YYREEE (reference sequence). The DNA of the CDR3 is TGTGCCAGCCGTACGGGGGGCGGGAACACTGAAGCTTTCTTT. This gives the protein CASRTGGGNTEAFF.